Only a few counts were recorded for the clone carrying this T cell receptor (beta chain). Its cognate antigen is unknown. This entry belongs to a study of T cell repertoires in cytomegalovirus infection. Across the whole study: Based on public TCR beta signatures, there were indications of CMV infection and of a matching HLA type. Study-wide points: Summed frequency of shared TCR beta families picked out CMV carriers who also had the relevant HLA. Clonotypes of TCR beta that were HLA-C-restricted and CMV-specific dominated the ex vivo response.

From the reads, TCRdb called clonotypes with MiXCR, one entry per CDR3 protein. The data contain about 450,000 distinct CDR3 sequences, roughly a third of them singletons. Germline V gene data show CDR1 as SEHNR and CDR2 as FQNEAQ (reference sequence). This CDR3 spans 15 amino acids. V gave up 0 bases and J gave up 0 bases, with 8 bases separating them. The sample taken for sequencing was PBMCs. The sequence was obtained from a human donor in good health (CMV status not recorded). Some clones in this sample may be carry-over from other donors' samples. V usage is TRBV7-9 and J usage is TRBJ1-1; a weak D match, TRBD1 (5 bases). CDR3: CASSLADTMNTEAFF. The CDR3, as DNA: TGTGCCAGCAGCTTAGCGGACACCATGAACACTGAAGCTTTCTTT.